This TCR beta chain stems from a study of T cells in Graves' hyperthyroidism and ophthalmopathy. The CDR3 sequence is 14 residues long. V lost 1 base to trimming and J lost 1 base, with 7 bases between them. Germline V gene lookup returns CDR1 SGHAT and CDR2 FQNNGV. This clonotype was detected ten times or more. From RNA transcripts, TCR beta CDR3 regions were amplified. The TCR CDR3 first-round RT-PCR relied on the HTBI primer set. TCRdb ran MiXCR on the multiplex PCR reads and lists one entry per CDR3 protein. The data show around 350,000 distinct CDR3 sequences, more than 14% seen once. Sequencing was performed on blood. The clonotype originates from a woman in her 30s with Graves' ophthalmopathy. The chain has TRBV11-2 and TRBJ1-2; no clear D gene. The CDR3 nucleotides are TGTGCCAGCAGCTTAGGGTGGGGTAACTATGGCTACACCTTC. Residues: CASSLGWGNYGYTF.